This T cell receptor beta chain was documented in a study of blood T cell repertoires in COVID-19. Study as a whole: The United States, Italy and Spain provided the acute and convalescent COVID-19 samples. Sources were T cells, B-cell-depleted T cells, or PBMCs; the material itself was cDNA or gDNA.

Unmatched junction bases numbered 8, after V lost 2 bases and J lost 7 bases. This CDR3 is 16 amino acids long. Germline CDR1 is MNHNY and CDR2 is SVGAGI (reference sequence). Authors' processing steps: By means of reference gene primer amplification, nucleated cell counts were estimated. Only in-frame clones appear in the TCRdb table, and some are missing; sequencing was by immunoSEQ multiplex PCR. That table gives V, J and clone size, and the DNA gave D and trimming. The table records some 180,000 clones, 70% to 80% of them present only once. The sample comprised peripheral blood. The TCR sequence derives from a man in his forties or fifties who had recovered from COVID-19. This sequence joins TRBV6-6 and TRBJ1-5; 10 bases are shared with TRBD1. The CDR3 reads CASSYADRGLGQPQHF. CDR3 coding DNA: TGTGCCAGCAGTTACGCCGACAGGGGGCTAGGGCAGCCCCAGCATTTT.